A single sample is the source of the 2 T cell receptor beta chains below, sequenced in a study of blood T cell repertoires in COVID-19. Here immunoSEQ multiplex PCR was the method, and the copy in TCRdb shows in-frame clones only, minus some. This sample has approximately 280,000 clones, with roughly 86% found just once. The specimen sequenced was PBMCs or T cells enriched from blood (not recorded which). These receptors came from a woman aged 55-75 years who had recovered from COVID-19.

The chain has TRBV6-5 and TRBJ1-1, with D unclear. CDR3 length: 14 amino acids. V was clipped by 8 bases and J by 6 bases, with 19 bases between them. Germline values: CDR1 MNHEY, CDR2 SVGAGI. Here the CDR3 DNA reads TGTGCCAGCTCATCAGACACGGTCGACCCTGAAGCTTTCTTT. Translated: CASSSDTVDPEAFF.

This clone was seen more than once but under ten times. This chain links TRBV3-1 (or the pseudogene TRBV3-2) with TRBJ1-2; possibly TRBD1 for D (5 bases). The CDR3 is made up of 14 amino acids. Germline loops: CDR1 LGHDT, CDR2 YNNKEL (reference sequence). V was clipped by 5 bases and J by 3 bases, with 13 bases between them. CDR3 in DNA: TGTGCCAGCAGCGTCCGGTGGGGGGACTATGGCTACACCTTC. As protein: CASSVRWGDYGYTF.